The clone carrying this TCR beta chain was found many times. The antigen remains undetermined. Amplified TCR beta CDR3 regions came from RNA transcripts. HTBI primers drove first-round RT-PCR of the TCR CDR3. TCRdb fed the multiplex PCR reads into MiXCR, producing one record per CDR3 protein. The sample includes about 380,000 distinct CDR3 sequences, less than 20% of them seen just once. This specimen comes from a study of T cells in Graves' hyperthyroidism and ophthalmopathy. General study points: A 13 V-J model separated ophthalmopathy from stable hyperthyroidism.

The study excluded patients with uncontrolled infection, other autoimmune disease, pregnancy or lactation. CDR1 SGHDT and CDR2 YYEEEE come from the germline V gene. V was cut by 3 bases and J by 0 bases, with 13 bases left in between. This CDR3 has 15 residues. Sequenced material: blood. This receptor was identified in a man aged 18 to 30 with Graves' ophthalmopathy. The gene calls are TRBV5-6 and TRBJ2-7; no clear D. As DNA, the CDR3 is TGTGCCAGCAGCTATGGATCTACGGGCTCCTACGAGCAGTACTTC. Translation gives CASSYGSTGSYEQYF.